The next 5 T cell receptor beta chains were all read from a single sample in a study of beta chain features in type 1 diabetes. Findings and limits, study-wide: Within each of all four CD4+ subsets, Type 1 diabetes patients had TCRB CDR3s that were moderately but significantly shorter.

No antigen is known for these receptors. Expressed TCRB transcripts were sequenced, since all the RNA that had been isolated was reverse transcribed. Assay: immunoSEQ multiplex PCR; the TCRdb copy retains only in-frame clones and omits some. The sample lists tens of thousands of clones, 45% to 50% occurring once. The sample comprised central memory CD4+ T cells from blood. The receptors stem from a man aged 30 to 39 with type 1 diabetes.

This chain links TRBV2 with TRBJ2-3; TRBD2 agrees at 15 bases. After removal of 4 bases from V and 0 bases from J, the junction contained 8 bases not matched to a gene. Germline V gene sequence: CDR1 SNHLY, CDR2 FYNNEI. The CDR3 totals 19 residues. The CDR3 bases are TGTGCCAGCAGTGCAAGGACTAGCGGGGGGGCTTTTAGCACAGATACGCAGTATTTT. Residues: CASSARTSGGAFSTDTQYF.

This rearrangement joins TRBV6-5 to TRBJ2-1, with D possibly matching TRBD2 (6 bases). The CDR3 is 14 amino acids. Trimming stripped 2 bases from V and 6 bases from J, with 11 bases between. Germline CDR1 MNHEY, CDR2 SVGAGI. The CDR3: CASSYDGSLNEQFF. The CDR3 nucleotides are TGTGCCAGCAGTTACGACGGGAGCCTCAATGAGCAGTTCTTC.

CDR3 protein: CASSARLAGGPTYNEQFF. CDR3 in DNA: TGTGCCAGCAGCGCAAGACTAGCGGGGGGACCAACCTACAATGAGCAGTTCTTC. The chain recombines TRBV9 with TRBJ2-1; 13 positions agree with TRBD2. This CDR3 has 18 amino acids. The germline V gene encodes CDR1 SGDLS and CDR2 YYNGEE. J was trimmed by 2 bases and V by 3 bases; bases with no gene match: 8.

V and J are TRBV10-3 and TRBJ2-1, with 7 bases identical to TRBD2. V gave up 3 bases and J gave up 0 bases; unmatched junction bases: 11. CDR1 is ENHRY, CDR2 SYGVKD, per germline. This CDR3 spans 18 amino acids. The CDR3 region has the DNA TGTGCCATCAGTGATCATCCTCCGGGACTAAGCTCCTACAATGAGCAGTTCTTC. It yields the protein CAISDHPPGLSSYNEQFF.

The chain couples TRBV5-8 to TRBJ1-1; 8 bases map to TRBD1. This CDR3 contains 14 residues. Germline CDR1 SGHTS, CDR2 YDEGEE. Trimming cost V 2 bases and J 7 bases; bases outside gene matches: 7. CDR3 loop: CASSFGQGNGEAFF. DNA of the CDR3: TGTGCCAGCAGCTTTGGACAGGGTAATGGTGAAGCTTTCTTT.